This T cell receptor beta chain was obtained from a study of cytomegalovirus exposure and HLA in healthy donors. The overall study: The same platform used for the 666 first-cohort repertoires was also used for the 120 or so validation repertoires, as a later analysis reported. Study-wide results and limits: As confirmed in vitro, three CMV-associated chains were specific for CMV antigens.

Produced via immunoSEQ multiplex PCR; TCRdb's table is partial and in-frame only. Here the sample spans around 70,000 clones, approximately 95% being singletons. Comments on this clone: The antigen is not known.

Germline V gives CDR1 ENHRY, CDR2 SYGVKD. V was clipped by 8 bases and J by 0 bases; unmatched bases: 4. The CDR3 has 14 amino acids. The source material was PBMCs. The source of this sequence is a man aged 18 to 30 in good health and CMV-seropositive. This chain uses TRBV10-3 with TRBJ2-3; 8 bases match TRBD2. The CDR3 loop is CAIRLALSTDTQYF. DNA of the CDR3: TGTGCCATCCGACTAGCGCTGAGCACAGATACGCAGTATTTT.